The source of this T cell receptor beta chain is a study of coeliac disease. Trimming took 3 bases from V and 6 from J; bases not matched to a gene: 5. This CDR3 has 15 amino acids. CDR1 and CDR2 (germline): SNHLY, FYNNEI. Here immunoSEQ multiplex PCR was the method, and the copy in TCRdb shows in-frame clones only, minus some. The sample lists about 4,000 clones, less than 70% seen once, with under 6% in the top ten. The V and J genes are TRBV2 and TRBJ1-4, with 9 bases identical to TRBD1. The source is a man aged 65 to 85 without celiac disease. Sequencing was done on a sample of lymphocytes from the gut lamina propria. The CDR3 is CASSDGDREYEKLFF. The CDR3 DNA reads as TGTGCCAGCAGTGATGGGGACAGGGAGTATGAAAAACTGTTTTTT. The full variable domain, in which reference TRBV2 and TRBJ1-4 provide the parts outside the CDR3, is EPEVTQTPSHQVTQMGQEVILRCVPISNHLYFYWYRQILGQKVEFLVSFYNNEISEKSEIFDDQFSVERPDGSNFTLKIRSTKLEDSAMYFCASSDGDREYEKLFFGSGTQLSVL.